These 23 T cell receptor beta chains came from one sample sequenced in a study of siplizumab effects on memory and regulatory T cells (dated by TCRdb to about 2019). The library was produced with the immunoSEQ multiplex PCR assay. This is the immuneACCESS table as TCRdb keeps it, with only in-frame sequences that have V and J called. A part of the clones is gone; compared with another copy, unresolved V genes explain less than half, and the rest is unexplained. The sample table records roughly 100,000 clones; roughly 93% of these occur just once. In total, the top ten clones hold under 8.5% of the sample. Sequencing was done on a sample of CD8+ T cells sorted from blood. The receptors were gathered from a human donor in good health.

V and J are TRBV7-9 and TRBJ2-5; TRBD2 agrees at 9 bases. V shed 5 bases, J shed 5 bases, and the junction held 12 bases outside the gene matches. CDR3 length: 16 amino acids. CDR1 and CDR2 (germline): SEHNR, FQNEAQ (reference sequence). CDR3 sequence (DNA): TGTGCCAGCAGCACAGGTCGTAGCGGGAGCCCTGAGACCCAGTACTTC. Its protein product is CASSTGRSGSPETQYF.

In DNA, the CDR3 is TGCGCCAGCAGCTTGGTTGGTGGCGCGGGGGCAGGCACTGAAGCTTTCTTT. Translation gives CASSLVGGAGAGTEAFF. The chain has TRBV5-1 and TRBJ1-1; tentatively, D is TRBD1 (6 bases). The CDR3 sequence is 17 residues long. Germline CDR1 and CDR2: SGHRS and YFSETQ. The V and J ends lost 0 bases and 4 bases respectively, with 19 bases between them.

The chain recombines TRBV13 with TRBJ2-7; 14 nucleotides agree with TRBD2. The CDR3 length is 16 residues. V lost 3 bases, J lost 4 bases, and 5 bases stayed unmatched. Per germline, CDR1 PRHDT and CDR2 FYEKMQ (reference sequence). For the CDR3, the DNA is TGTGCCAGCAGCTTGGGACTAGCGGGAGTGGAGTACGAGCAGTACTTC. It yields the protein CASSLGLAGVEYEQYF.

V and J are TRBV10-1 and TRBJ2-3; D uncertain. CDR1 and CDR2 (germline): WNHNN, SYGVQD (reference sequence). Trimming pared 5 bases from V and 6 bases from J, leaving 18 bases between. This CDR3 has 15 amino acids. The CDR3 nucleotides read TGCGCCAGCAGTTCGACAATAATAAGCTCCGATACGCAGTATTTT. Translated, it gives CASSSTIISSDTQYF.

The rearrangement joins TRBV30 to TRBJ2-1; D not resolved. The CDR3 totals 11 residues. Germline CDR1 reads GTSNPN; CDR2 reads SVGIG (reference sequence). Trimming pared 4 bases from V and 3 bases from J, leaving 4 bases between. As DNA, the CDR3 is TGTGCCTGGAACAACTACAATGAGCAGTTCTTC. Translating gives CAWNNYNEQFF.

CDR3 amino acids: CASSPGTGGVNEQFF. CDR3 nucleotide sequence: TGTGCCAGCAGCCCCGGGACAGGGGGAGTCAATGAGCAGTTCTTC. The V and J genes are TRBV9 and TRBJ2-1; 11 bases agree with TRBD1. CDR1 and CDR2 (germline): SGDLS, YYNGEE. The CDR3 sequence is 15 residues long. Trimming at V came to 4 bases and at J to 6 bases, leaving 6 bases not matched to a gene.

V is TRBV9 and J is TRBJ2-2; no definite D call. The CDR3 covers 14 residues. V was cut by 0 bases and J by 4 bases, with 7 bases left in between. Germline lookup yields CDR1 SGDLS and CDR2 YYNGEE. The CDR3 reads CASSVEQTTGELFF. Written as DNA, the CDR3 is TGTGCCAGCAGCGTAGAACAGACCACCGGGGAGCTGTTTTTT.

This clone appeared a single time. This sample also contains other DNA sequences that code for the same CDR3. This chain connects TRBV15 to TRBJ2-1, with 13 bases lining up with TRBD2. The CDR3 contains 15 residues. Germline V CDR1 and CDR2: LNHNV, YYDKDF (reference sequence). J gave up 6 bases and V 1 base, and 0 bases lay outside the gene matches. The CDR3 region has the DNA TGTGCCACCAGCAGAGGGACTAGCGGGAGCAATGAGCAGTTCTTC. Amino acids: CATSRGTSGSNEQFF.

This rearrangement joins TRBV19 to TRBJ2-6, with a tentative D call TRBD1 (6 bases). Trimming pared 5 bases from V and 4 bases from J, leaving 18 bases between. CDR1 and CDR2 from the germline V gene are LNHDA and SQIVND (reference sequence). This CDR3 comprises 17 residues. The CDR3 nucleotides read TGTGCCAGTAGTCTTGGCAGGGGAGTTTCCGGGGCCAACGTCCTGACTTTC. Its protein is CASSLGRGVSGANVLTF.

This chain uses TRBV5-6 with TRBJ2-3; TRBD2 aligns across 8 bases. V trimming: 6 bases; J trimming: 3 bases; junction bases outside the gene matches: 6. Germline CDR1 reads SGHDT; CDR2 reads YYEEEE. This CDR3 is built from 14 residues. This CDR3 reads CASTTSGKTDTQYF. CDR3 coding DNA: TGTGCCAGCACCACTAGCGGAAAGACAGATACGCAGTATTTT.

This clone was found once. The chain uses TRBV7-6 and TRBJ2-5; 8 nucleotides match TRBD1. Germline CDR1 reads SGHVS; CDR2 reads FNYEAQ. CDR3 length: 16 residues. V was clipped by 3 bases and J by 5 bases; unmatched bases: 11. For the CDR3, the DNA is TGTGCCAGCAGCTTCTTAAGGACAGGGCACGGGGAGACCCAGTACTTC. This encodes CASSFLRTGHGETQYF.

The chain has TRBV4-1 and TRBJ1-1, with D perhaps TRBD1 (6 bases). Trimming removed 4 bases from V and 2 bases from J, with 8 bases in between. Germline-derived CDR1 and CDR2 are MGHRA and YSYEKL. CDR3 size: 13 residues. The CDR3 coding sequence is TGCGCCAGCAGCCTACAGGGTAACACTGAAGCTTTCTTT. Encoded protein: CASSLQGNTEAFF.

This rearrangement joins TRBV7-9 to TRBJ1-2, with no clear D. This CDR3 region has 16 residues. Germline CDR1 SEHNR, CDR2 FQNEAQ (reference sequence). Trimming stripped 5 bases from V and 5 bases from J, with 21 bases between. This CDR3 is CASSPTGGEFRYGYTF. In nucleotides, the CDR3 is TGTGCCAGCAGCCCAACCGGTGGGGAATTTAGGTATGGCTACACCTTC.

The chain recombines TRBV19 with TRBJ2-7, with 10 bases identical to TRBD2. The ends lost 2 bases at V and 5 bases at J; junction bases unmatched: 6. Germline V gene lookup returns CDR1 LNHDA and CDR2 SQIVND (reference sequence). The CDR3 runs 15 residues. CDR3 in amino acids: CASSIKGLALHEQYF. As DNA, the CDR3 is TGTGCCAGTAGTATAAAGGGACTAGCGTTGCACGAGCAGTACTTC.

The rearrangement joins TRBV27 to TRBJ1-1, with D possibly matching TRBD1 (5 bases). The CDR3 is 14 residues long. Trimming took 2 bases from V and 3 from J, leaving 10 bases between them. Germline V gene data show CDR1 as MNHEY and CDR2 as SMNVEV (reference sequence). CDR3 sequence reads: CASSLMLGDTEAFF. CDR3 sequence (DNA): TGTGCCAGCAGTTTAATGTTGGGGGACACTGAAGCTTTCTTT.

The rearrangement uses TRBV7-9 and TRBJ2-1, with TRBD2 identical over 10 bases. The germline CDR1 and CDR2 sequences are SEHNR and FQNEAQ (reference sequence). Losses at the gene ends were 4 bases for V and 9 bases for J; bases not matched to a gene: 15. The CDR3 runs to 17 residues. The CDR3 reads CASSSEPLAGVRGEQFF. The DNA of the CDR3 is TGTGCCAGCAGCTCCGAACCCCTAGCGGGAGTCAGGGGTGAGCAGTTCTTC.

This chain links TRBV27 with TRBJ1-1, with D possibly TRBD1 on 5 matching bases. CDR1 MNHEY and CDR2 SMNVEV come from the germline V gene (reference sequence). Trimming cost V 3 bases and J 5 bases, with 10 bases left between them. The CDR3 sequence is 13 residues long. The DNA of the CDR3 is TGTGCCAGCAGTTTTCGGGGGGGAACTGAAGCTTTCTTT. Translation: CASSFRGGTEAFF.

The chain has TRBV9 and TRBJ2-7; no firm D call. V was pared by 3 bases and J by 5 bases, with 12 bases between. In germline, CDR1 is SGDLS, CDR2 YYNGEE. The CDR3 contains 13 residues. CDR3: CASSAHVLDEQYF. The CDR3, as DNA: TGTGCCAGCAGCGCGCACGTTTTGGACGAGCAGTACTTC. The full variable domain, completed using reference TRBV9 and TRBJ2-7, is DSGVTQTPKHLITATGQRVTLRCSPRSGDLSVYWYQQSLDQGLQFLIQYYNGEERAKGNILERFSAQQFPDLHSELNLSSLELGDSALYFCASSAHVLDEQYFGPGTRLTVT.

This chain connects TRBV6-5 to TRBJ2-2; D gene ambiguous. Germline V lookup: CDR1 MNHEY, CDR2 SVGAGI. The CDR3 spans 16 residues. The V end lost 4 bases, the J end lost 0 bases, and 12 bases lay between the germline ends. The CDR3 DNA follows: TGTGCCAGCAGTTTCTGGGATGCAGCGAACACCGGGGAGCTGTTTTTT. Its translation is CASSFWDAANTGELFF.

The chain employs TRBV25-1 and TRBJ2-1; perhaps TRBD1 as D (6 bases). The length of the CDR3 is 13 residues. Germline V gene sequence: CDR1 MGHDK, CDR2 SYGVNS. Trimming cost V 7 bases and J 4 bases, with 11 bases left between them. This chain's CDR3 is CASTLGAYNEQFF. Written as DNA, the CDR3 is TGTGCCAGCACCCTGGGGGCGTACAATGAGCAGTTCTTC. Full variable domain (outside the CDR3, taken from reference TRBV25-1 and TRBJ2-1): EADIYQTPRYLVIGTGKKITLECSQTMGHDKMYWYQQDPGMELHLIHYSYGVNSTEKGDLSSESTVSRIRTEHFPLTLESARPSHTSQYLCASTLGAYNEQFFGPGTRLTVL.

The V and J genes are TRBV7-9 and TRBJ1-1; D unresolved. The CDR3 is 14 amino acids. V gave up 1 base and J gave up 7 bases, with 13 bases separating them. Germline CDR1 SEHNR, CDR2 FQNEAQ (reference sequence). CDR3 protein: CASSLGDINREAFF. The CDR3, as DNA: TGTGCCAGCAGCTTAGGAGATATCAACCGTGAAGCTTTCTTT.

The J gene is TRBJ2-5, the V gene TRBV2, with TRBD2 matching 7 bases. Germline CDR1 is SNHLY and CDR2 is FYNNEI. The CDR3 contains 16 residues. Trimming took 4 bases from V and 3 from J; bases not matched to a gene: 11. CDR3 nucleotides: TGTGCCAGCAGTGTATCTCTAGCGGAGATTAAAGAGACCCAGTACTTC. As protein: CASSVSLAEIKETQYF. Drawing the rest from reference TRBV2 and TRBJ2-5, the complete variable domain is EPEVTQTPSHQVTQMGQEVILRCVPISNHLYFYWYRQILGQKVEFLVSFYNNEISEKSEIFDDQFSVERPDGSNFTLKIRSTKLEDSAMYFCASSVSLAEIKETQYFGPGTRLLVL.

The chain links TRBV9 to TRBJ1-6; D is possibly TRBD1 (6 bases). Per germline, CDR1 SGDLS and CDR2 YYNGEE. The length of the CDR3 is 14 residues. V shed 0 bases and J shed 8 bases, with 9 bases lying between them. The CDR3 nucleotides are TGTGCCAGCAGCGTAGCCGGGGGCGATTCACCCCTCCACTTT. Translation: CASSVAGGDSPLHF.